Below are 9 T cell receptor beta chains sequenced from a single sample in a study of blood T cell repertoires in COVID-19. Here immunoSEQ multiplex PCR was the method, and the copy in TCRdb shows in-frame clones only, minus some. The sample records over 100,000 clones, 91% being singletons. What was sequenced was peripheral blood. These receptors all come from a human donor in a cohort sampled during active COVID-19.

V gene TRBV6-5 combines with J gene TRBJ1-1; D is unclear. Germline V gene sequence: CDR1 MNHEY, CDR2 SVGAGI. This CDR3 spans 12 amino acids. Trimming stripped 2 bases from V and 5 bases from J, with 6 bases between. The CDR3 here is CASSYTGTEAFF. CDR3 DNA: TGTGCCAGCAGTTACACGGGGACTGAAGCTTTCTTT.

The rearrangement links TRBV7-2 to TRBJ2-3, with a possible D match to TRBD2 (6 bases). This CDR3 is built from 16 residues. The germline V gene encodes CDR1 SGHTA and CDR2 FQGNSA. The V and J ends lost 1 base and 4 bases respectively, with 15 bases between them. CDR3 amino acids: CASSLEVAEWADTQYF. CDR3 sequence (DNA): TGTGCCAGCAGCTTAGAGGTAGCGGAGTGGGCAGATACGCAGTATTTT.

This clone was picked up one time. CDR3 loop: CATSRETGGPYEQYF. The CDR3 DNA sequence: TGTGCCACCAGCAGAGAAACAGGGGGACCCTACGAGCAGTACTTC. The rearrangement uses TRBV15 and TRBJ2-7; 8 bases align to TRBD1. The CDR3 is 15 amino acids. Germline CDR1 and CDR2: LNHNV and YYDKDF (reference sequence). The V and J ends lost 0 bases and 2 bases, in that order; junction bases with no gene match: 3.

The chain couples TRBV29-1 to TRBJ1-1; the D gene is possibly TRBD1 (6 bases). The CDR3 has 12 amino acids. Germline loops: CDR1 SQVTM, CDR2 ANQGSEA. V lost 5 bases and J 3 bases, leaving 10 bases between the germline ends. CDR3 protein: CSVLKGDTEAFF. In DNA form, the CDR3 reads TGCAGCGTTCTGAAGGGGGACACTGAAGCTTTCTTT.

This chain joins TRBV10-3 and TRBJ1-4; no clear D. The ends were cut back, 2 bases at V and 5 bases at J, with 3 bases in the middle. Germline V gives CDR1 ENHRY, CDR2 SYGVKD. This CDR3 is 12 amino acids long. Written as DNA, the CDR3 is TGTGCCATCAGTGAGGAGAATGAAAAACTGTTTTTT. Its protein is CAISEENEKLFF.

This clone was detected once. The rearrangement joins TRBV25-1 to TRBJ1-5; D is ambiguous. Germline V CDR1 and CDR2: MGHDK, SYGVNS. The ends were cut back, 1 base at V and 10 bases at J, with 14 bases in the middle. This CDR3 region has 14 residues. The CDR3 sequence is CASSESAGFEPQHF. Written as DNA, the CDR3 is TGTGCCAGCAGTGAATCGGCAGGCTTCGAACCCCAGCATTTT.

This clone was seen just once. The chain carries TRBV28 and TRBJ1-1; TRBD1 matches at 7 bases. V trimming: 5 bases; J trimming: 5 bases; junction bases outside the gene matches: 11. The CDR3 runs to 15 residues. The germline V gene encodes CDR1 MDHEN and CDR2 SYDVKM. The CDR3 DNA sequence: TGTGCCAGCAGTCCTACAGGGGTGGGTAGGACTGAAGCTTTCTTT. This gives the protein CASSPTGVGRTEAFF.

Only one count was recorded for this clone. The chain combines TRBV4-1 with TRBJ2-5; TRBD1 agrees at 8 bases. In germline, CDR1 is MGHRA, CDR2 YSYEKL. V shed 2 bases and J 5 bases; nucleotides not matched to a gene: 7. The CDR3 totals 15 residues. CDR3 sequence (DNA): TGCGCCAGCAGCCAACAGGACAGGGTGACGGAGACCCAGTACTTC. Amino acid sequence: CASSQQDRVTETQYF.

The chain links TRBV29-1 to TRBJ2-3; TRBD1 aligns across 7 bases. The CDR3 spans 15 residues. CDR1 is SQVTM, CDR2 ANQGSEA, per germline. V was pared by 6 bases and J by 4 bases, with 13 bases of the junction left unmatched. CDR3 amino acids: CSVDRQGTVADTQYF. The CDR3 DNA reads TGCAGCGTAGATAGACAGGGCACCGTGGCAGATACGCAGTATTTT.